This is a list of T cell receptor beta chains from one sample in a study of T-cell reconstitution after alpha-beta-depleted transplantation in children. Using its own MiXCR run on the PCR reads, TCRdb lists one record per CDR3 protein. Of 350,000 to 500,000 distinct CDR3 sequences detected, over 40% appear once; the ten largest clones hold around 29%. The source was PBMCs, collected before TCRalphabeta/CD19-depleted stem cell transplant. The receptors derive from a girl aged 2-10 years with aplastic anemia, due to receive a stem cell transplant. Both conserved end residues are part of each CDR3. A D gene is named only where the DNA matches it firmly. Not all rows give a size; the values are once, few, many and, for expanded clones, a class.

18,.,.,TRBV9,TRBJ2-1,TGTGCCAGCAGCGCGCAGCCCGGGACGCCAAGCTCCTACAATGAGCAGTTCTTC,CASSAQPGTPSSYNEQFF
14,few,.,TRBV12-3/TRBV12-4,TRBJ2-5,TGTGCCAGCGGGTCCGGGACACGACAAGAGACCCAGTACTTC,CASGSGTRQETQYF
13,few,.,TRBV15,TRBJ2-5,TGTGCCACCAGCCACCGGGACGGAGAGACCCAGTACTTC,CATSHRDGETQYF
15,many,.,TRBV12-3/TRBV12-4,TRBJ1-5,TGTGCCAGCAGCCCATGGGGGGTAGGCAATCAGCCCCAGCATTTT,CASSPWGVGNQPQHF
17,many,.,TRBV20-1,TRBJ1-6,TGCAGTGCTGGGGGGGGACGAGGAAGGGGGGGAAATTCACCCCTCCACTTT,CSAGGGRGRGGNSPLHF
15,few,TRBD1,TRBV7-3,TRBJ2-1,TGTGCCAGCAGCTTGGACAGGGCGAGACACAATGAGCAGTTCTTC,CASSLDRARHNEQFF
13,few,.,TRBV7-9,TRBJ2-5,TGTGCCAGCAGCTCCACAGGGTTAGAGACCCAGTACTTC,CASSSTGLETQYF
15,.,TRBD1,TRBV18,TRBJ2-7,TGTGCCAGCTCAGGAACAGGGGGCGTGGGGAACGAGCAGTACTTC,CASSGTGGVGNEQYF
19,.,TRBD1,TRBV18,TRBJ1-1,TGTGCCAGCTCAACCGGGACAGGAGTCAACACTTGGGGAACCACTGAAGCTTTCTTT,CASSTGTGVNTWGTTEAFF
14,few,.,TRBV4-1,TRBJ2-1,TGCGCCAGCAGCCATACTGCCTCCTACAATGAGCAGTTCTTC,CASSHTASYNEQFF
14,few,.,TRBV19,TRBJ2-7,TGTGCCAGTAGTATAGCATGGGACTCCTACGAGCAGTACTTC,CASSIAWDSYEQYF
13,many,.,TRBV12-3/TRBV12-4,TRBJ2-3,TGTGCCAGCAGTTCTTACTCGACAGATACGCAGTATTTT,CASSSYSTDTQYF
11,.,.,TRBV20-1,TRBJ2-7,TGCAGTGCTTGGTCCTCCTACGAGCAGTACTTC,CSAWSSYEQYF
16,.,.,TRBV14,TRBJ1-4,TGTGCCAGCAGCCGTGAACTCGGGCAGTATAATGAAAAACTGTTTTTT,CASSRELGQYNEKLFF
16,.,.,TRBV5-1,TRBJ2-1,TGCGCCAGCAGCTTGGATTGGAGAACCCCCTACAATGAGCAGTTCTTC,CASSLDWRTPYNEQFF
17,.,.,TRBV27,TRBJ1-5,TGTGCCAGCAGTACAACCGGGGGGGGATATAGCAATCAGCCCCAGCATTTT,CASSTTGGGYSNQPQHF
15,.,TRBD1,TRBV27,TRBJ1-2,TGTGCCAGCAGACGCTGGGACAGGGTATCCTATGGCTACACCTTC,CASRRWDRVSYGYTF
14,few,.,TRBV11-2,TRBJ2-5,TGTGCCAGCAGCTTAAATCCCCGGGTTGAGACCCAGTACTTC,CASSLNPRVETQYF
19,many,.,TRBV20-1,TRBJ1-2,TGCAGTGCTAGTCGCTCGGGGCGAGCATGGAAGGAGGGTAACTATGGCTACACCTTC,CSASRSGRAWKEGNYGYTF
11,.,.,TRBV12-3/TRBV12-4,TRBJ2-7,TGTGCCAGCAGTTTTAAATACGAGCAGTACTTC,CASSFKYEQYF
14,few,.,TRBV5-4,TRBJ2-5,TGTGCCAGCAGCTTGCGGGACACCCAAGAGACCCAGTACTTC,CASSLRDTQETQYF
16,many,TRBD2,TRBV13,TRBJ2-2,TGTGCCAGCAGCCAAGCTAGCGGATCGAACACCGGGGAGCTGTTTTTT,CASSQASGSNTGELFF
23,.,TRBD1,TRBV11-2,TRBJ1-6,TGTGCCAGCAGCTTAGATCCCGGGACAGGAACAGGCCTCCGAAGCTCCTATAATTCACCCCTCCACTTT,CASSLDPGTGTGLRSSYNSPLHF
15,few,TRBD2,TRBV4-1,TRBJ2-5,TGCGCCAGCAGAGGACTAGCGGTCTCTCAAGAGACCCAGTACTTC,CASRGLAVSQETQYF
15,.,TRBD1,TRBV7-2,TRBJ2-3,TGTGCCAGCAGCGGGGGACAGGGGTTGACAGATACGCAGTATTTT,CASSGGQGLTDTQYF
16,.,.,TRBV5-1,TRBJ2-3,TGCGCCAGCAGGGGCCAGCAGGGCCGGAACACAGATACGCAGTATTTT,CASRGQQGRNTDTQYF
17,.,TRBD2,TRBV6-2/TRBV6-3,TRBJ2-7,TGTGCCAGCAGTTACTCTCTAGCGGGAACATTCTCCTACGAGCAGTACTTC,CASSYSLAGTFSYEQYF
14,.,.,TRBV5-4,TRBJ2-5,TGTGCCAGCAGCCCAGCAGTCGAAAAAGAGACCCAGTACTTC,CASSPAVEKETQYF
14,few,TRBD1,TRBV20-1,TRBJ1-5,TGCAGTGCTTCGGGACAGCTCGGAAATCAGCCCCAGCATTTT,CSASGQLGNQPQHF
16,many,TRBD1,TRBV7-2,TRBJ2-7,TGTGCCAGCAGCCCCTCAGGGGGAGTCGGGTCCTACGAGCAGTACTTC,CASSPSGGVGSYEQYF
13,.,.,TRBV3-1,TRBJ2-7,TGTGCCAGCAGCCCAGGGATTCACTACGAGCAGTACTTC,CASSPGIHYEQYF
14,.,.,TRBV5-1,TRBJ1-1,TGCGCCAGCAGCTTGGGGACATTGAACTCTGAAGCTTTCTTT,CASSLGTLNSEAFF
15,few,TRBD2,TRBV20-1,TRBJ2-5,TGCAGTGCTAGCCGACTAGCGGGAGGAGGAGAGACCCAGTACTTC,CSASRLAGGGETQYF
17,.,TRBD2,TRBV19,TRBJ2-2,TGTGCCAGTAAAGGGCTAGCGGGAGTCGCAAACACCGGGGAGCTGTTTTTT,CASKGLAGVANTGELFF
17,few,.,TRBV5-1,TRBJ2-6,TGCGCCAGCAGCTTGTTAACAGGGAACTCTGGGGCCAACGTCCTGACTTTC,CASSLLTGNSGANVLTF
16,many,TRBD2,TRBV18,TRBJ2-2,TGTGCCAGCTCACCCAGGACCGCGGGGGGCACCGGGGAGCTGTTTTTT,CASSPRTAGGTGELFF